The 32 T cell receptor beta chains presented below share a single source sample, sequenced in a study of CD8 T cells in ankylosing spondylitis. Study-level points and caveats: A motif in TCR beta, a set of eight highly homologous variants, appeared characteristic of ankylosing spondylitis blood.

No antigens are known for them. TCRdb re-called the 5' RACE reads through MiXCR, storing one row per CDR3 protein. The table includes 450,000 to 550,000 distinct CDR3 sequences, roughly 5.3% detected once. The sequencing input was blood, either unsorted or a sorted T cell fraction (not recorded which). These receptors came from a male donor with ankylosing spondylitis.

This clonotype was observed once. The CDR3 end shows no conserved phenylalanine or tryptophan, and so a read error is likely. This chain connects TRBV7-2 to TRBJ1-5; a weak D match, TRBD1 (6 bases). This CDR3 region has 15 residues. CDR1 is SGHTA, CDR2 FQGNSA, per germline. V was clipped by 3 bases and J by 5 bases, with 14 bases between them. CDR3: CASSLGSTGYQPQHI. CDR3 in DNA: TGTGCCAGCAGCTTGGGAAGCACAGGGTATCAGCCCCAGCATATT.

This clonotype occurred many times. The chain has TRBV2 and TRBJ2-7; TRBD2 matches 10 bases. Germline-derived CDR1 and CDR2 are SNHLY and FYNNEI. V was pared by 6 bases and J by 9 bases, with 5 bases of the junction left unmatched. The CDR3 is 12 residues long. DNA for the CDR3: TGTGCCAGCAGGCTAGCGGGAGATTTGCAGTACTTC. The encoded protein is CASRLAGDLQYF.

This clonotype was counted many times. The V call is TRBV6-2 or TRBV6-3, the J call TRBJ1-5, with D uncertain. The germline CDR1 and CDR2 sequences are MNHEY and SVGEGT. CDR3 length equals 19 residues. Trimming took 0 bases from V and 2 from J, leaving 20 bases between them. CDR3 residues: CASSYSRGEAGRGNQPQHF. The CDR3 region has the DNA TGTGCCAGCAGTTACTCGAGAGGTGAGGCAGGCCGGGGCAATCAGCCCCAGCATTTT.

This clonotype was counted many times. The genes are TRBV29-1 and TRBJ2-7, with TRBD1 matching over 9 bases. J was trimmed by 9 bases and V by 6 bases; bases with no gene match: 12. The CDR3 extends over 13 amino acids. CDR1 is SQVTM, CDR2 ANQGSEA, per germline. The CDR3 nucleotides read TGCAGCGTAGGGACAGGGACCGGCTTAGGGCAGTACTTC. This gives the protein CSVGTGTGLGQYF.

This clonotype showed up many times. The chain links TRBV20-1 to TRBJ1-5, with D tentatively TRBD1 (5 bases). There are 13 residues in the CDR3. Trimming pared 6 bases from V and 11 bases from J, leaving 20 bases between. CDR1 and CDR2 from the germline V gene are DFQATT and SNEGSKA (reference sequence). The DNA for the CDR3 is TGCAGTGCCGGCCGAGGTCCGGGGGAAGCCCAGCATTTT. Amino acid sequence: CSAGRGPGEAQHF.

In its sample, this clonotype was seen many times. The rearrangement links TRBV29-1 to TRBJ1-1, with 7 bases identical to TRBD1. CDR3 length equals 12 residues. The V and J ends lost 7 bases and 4 bases, in that order; junction bases with no gene match: 6. Germline CDR1 SQVTM, CDR2 ANQGSEA. The CDR3 here is CSAGQDPTEAFF. For the CDR3, the DNA is TGCAGCGCTGGACAGGATCCCACTGAAGCTTTCTTT.

This clonotype was recorded at least ten times. The genes are TRBV5-1 and TRBJ2-6, with D unclear. The CDR3 covers 15 residues. Germline V gene sequence: CDR1 SGHRS, CDR2 YFSETQ. V lost 4 bases to trimming and J lost 0 bases, with 8 bases between them. The CDR3 nucleotides are TGCGCCAGCAGCCTTTGGAGCTCTGGGGCCAACGTCCTGACTTTC. Its translation: CASSLWSSGANVLTF.

This clonotype showed up many times. V and J are TRBV4-3 and TRBJ2-7; 11 bases map to TRBD1. V shed 0 bases, J shed 5 bases, and the junction held 6 bases outside the gene matches. The CDR3 covers 16 residues. Germline CDR1 reads LGHNA; CDR2 reads YSLEER. The chain's CDR3 is CASSQDPGQGADEQYF. In DNA form, the CDR3 reads TGCGCCAGCAGCCAAGACCCAGGACAGGGGGCGGACGAGCAGTACTTC.

This clonotype was counted many times. The V gene is TRBV27, the J gene TRBJ2-1, with D possibly being TRBD2 (6 bases). Germline V gives CDR1 MNHEY, CDR2 SMNVEV (reference sequence). This CDR3 has 13 amino acids. V lost 6 bases, J lost 10 bases, and 16 bases lay in between. CDR3 protein: CASSTFGAGEQFF. The DNA of the CDR3 is TGTGCCAGCAGCACCTTCGGGGCGGGGGAGCAGTTCTTC.

This chain links TRBV24-1 with TRBJ2-1, with 8 bases fitting TRBD2. After removal of 3 bases from V and 12 bases from J, the junction contained 15 bases not matched to a gene. CDR3 length equals 16 residues. Germline loops: CDR1 KGHDR, CDR2 SFDVKD. The CDR3 loop is CATSDPSGSKTDGQFF. CDR3 sequence (DNA): TGTGCCACCAGTGATCCAAGCGGGAGTAAAACCGATGGGCAGTTCTTC.

The chain carries TRBV11-3 and TRBJ1-1; no clear D. Germline CDR1 SGHNT, CDR2 YENEEA. CDR3 length: 16 amino acids. The V end lost 8 bases, the J end lost 1 base, and 20 bases lay between the germline ends. The CDR3 protein is CASQIVPTDTNTEAFF. DNA of the CDR3: TGTGCCAGCCAAATTGTGCCGACGGATACGAACACTGAAGCTTTCTTT.

This clonotype showed up many times. The chain uses TRBV4-1 and TRBJ1-2; D unclear. Germline CDR1 MGHRA, CDR2 YSYEKL. The germline V and J ends were trimmed by 3 bases and 2 bases, with 10 bases remaining between them. This CDR3 comprises 14 residues. CDR3: CASSQTPQNYGYTF. The CDR3 coding sequence is TGCGCCAGCAGCCAGACCCCACAGAACTATGGCTACACCTTC.

Ten or more counts support this clonotype. The chain has TRBV5-1 and TRBJ1-1; 10 positions agree with TRBD1. CDR1 and CDR2 from the germline V gene are SGHRS and YFSETQ. V lost 5 bases and J lost 1; bases outside the gene matches: 11. The CDR3 is made up of 17 amino acids. Here the CDR3 reads CASSSGTGAVGNTEAFF. The CDR3 DNA sequence: TGCGCCAGCAGTTCAGGGACAGGGGCAGTGGGGAACACTGAAGCTTTCTTT.

This clonotype occurred many times. V gene TRBV7-2 combines with J gene TRBJ2-4; D gene unclear. Germline-derived CDR1 and CDR2 are SGHTA and FQGNSA. The CDR3 consists of 15 residues. V gave up 3 bases and J gave up 1 base, with 10 bases separating them. The CDR3 DNA reads as TGTGCCAGCAGCTTGTTCTTGTCGGCCAAAAACATTCAGTACTTC. This encodes CASSLFLSAKNIQYF.

V is TRBV28 and J is TRBJ2-7, with 8 bases that match TRBD2. The CDR3 length is 15 residues. With 5 bases clipped from V and 7 bases from J, the junction kept 13 bases outside the gene matches. The V gene's germline CDR1 is MDHEN and CDR2 SYDVKM. The DNA of the CDR3 is TGTGCCAGCAGTCCGCCGACTAGCGCCCTGGGGGAGCAGTACTTC. Its translation: CASSPPTSALGEQYF.

This clonotype was seen many times. The J gene is TRBJ2-7, the V gene TRBV29-1; tentatively, D is TRBD2 (5 bases). The CDR3 runs to 14 residues. The germline CDR1 and CDR2 sequences are SQVTM and ANQGSEA. Trimming stripped 3 bases from V and 1 base from J, with 13 bases between. This chain's CDR3 is CSVEGGPLSYEQYF. DNA for the CDR3: TGCAGCGTTGAGGGCGGGCCCCTTTCCTACGAGCAGTACTTC.

Ten or more counts support this clonotype. This chain uses TRBV7-2 with TRBJ2-5; TRBD2 matches 7 bases. The CDR3 has 15 residues. Germline V gives CDR1 SGHTA, CDR2 FQGNSA. The V and J ends lost 1 base and 0 bases, in that order; junction bases with no gene match: 2. The CDR3 sequence: CASSLGGGNQETQYF. In DNA form, the CDR3 reads TGTGCCAGCAGCTTAGGGGGAGGGAACCAAGAGACCCAGTACTTC. Drawing the rest from reference TRBV7-2 and TRBJ2-5, the complete variable domain is GAGVSQSPSNKVTEKGKDVELRCDPISGHTALYWYRQSLGQGLEFLIYFQGNSAPDKSGLPSDRFSAERTGGSVSTLTIQRTQQEDSAVYLCASSLGGGNQETQYFGPGTRLLVL.

This clonotype showed up many times. V usage is TRBV4-3 and J usage is TRBJ1-5, with D uncertain. The germline V and J ends were trimmed by 0 bases and 2 bases, with 11 bases remaining between them. Per the germline V gene, CDR1 is LGHNA and CDR2 is YSLEER. The CDR3 totals 16 residues. CDR3 nucleotide sequence: TGCGCCAGCAGCCAAGAAGTGTTGGCAGGCAATCAGCCCCAGCATTTT. As protein: CASSQEVLAGNQPQHF.

This clonotype was detected ten times or more. The rearrangement joins TRBV5-1 to TRBJ1-1; no reliable D call. The germline V gene encodes CDR1 SGHRS and CDR2 YFSETQ. There are 14 residues in the CDR3. V was shortened by 4 bases and J by 4 bases, with 14 bases between the two germline ends. CDR3 nucleotides: TGCGCCAGCAGCCGGAGGGATGTCGGCACTGAAGCTTTCTTT. It translates to CASSRRDVGTEAFF.

Worth noting for this clonotype: This may be a read error, as it is one base from a much larger clone. The conserved phenylalanine or tryptophan is not found at the CDR3 terminus, so this likely reflects a read error. The V and J genes are TRBV20-1 and TRBJ1-2; TRBD1 aligns across 7 bases. CDR3 length equals 14 residues. Trimming at V came to 6 bases and at J to 4 bases, leaving 11 bases not matched to a gene. Per the germline V gene, CDR1 is DFQATT and CDR2 is SNEGSKA (reference sequence). The CDR3, as DNA: TGCAGTGCCCTCGGACAGGTTACTGTCTATGGCTACACCCTC. Translation gives CSALGQVTVYGYTL.

V is TRBV6-1 and J is TRBJ2-6, with TRBD2 as a possible D gene (6 bases). The germline gives CDR1 MNHNS, CDR2 SASEGT. CDR3 size: 14 residues. Trimming removed 3 bases at V and 9 bases at J, with 12 bases between. For the CDR3, the DNA is TGTGCCAGCAGTGACGCCGGGGGTGGCAACGTCCTGACTTTC. This codes for CASSDAGGGNVLTF.

This clonotype showed up just a few times. The V call is TRBV2, the J call TRBJ2-7, with D possibly TRBD2 on 5 matching bases. The V gene lost 8 bases and the J gene lost 0 bases, with 11 bases spanning the gap. Per the germline V gene, CDR1 is SNHLY and CDR2 is FYNNEI. CDR3 length: 13 residues. Here the CDR3 DNA reads TGTGCCAGCCACAGTGAGGGCTCCTACGAGCAGTACTTC. It codes for CASHSEGSYEQYF.

This clonotype was counted many times. This chain connects TRBV4-2 to TRBJ2-7; 9 bases match TRBD1. With 1 base clipped from V and 7 bases from J, the junction kept 17 bases outside the gene matches. Germline CDR1 LGHNA, CDR2 YNFKEQ. The CDR3 is 18 amino acids. CDR3 DNA: TGTGCCAGCAGCCAAGTCGGGAGTGACGACAGGGGGTTTGGGGAGCAGTACTTC. Translation: CASSQVGSDDRGFGEQYF.

This clonotype appeared many times. This chain connects TRBV9 to TRBJ2-1, with D perhaps matching TRBD1 or TRBD2 (7 bases each). The V end was cut by 4 bases, the J end by 7 bases, with 21 bases between. CDR1 is SGDLS, CDR2 YYNGEE, per germline. This CDR3 region has 16 residues. This CDR3 is CASSTQQGRVGNEQFF. The CDR3 DNA sequence: TGTGCCAGCAGCACACAACAGGGGAGGGTAGGGAATGAGCAGTTCTTC.

This clonotype was recorded many times. The chain links TRBV6-1 to TRBJ2-5; 7 nucleotides line up with TRBD2. The length of the CDR3 is 13 residues. The V segment lost 8 bases and the J segment 0 bases; nucleotides outside the gene matches: 3. The V gene's germline CDR1 is MNHNS and CDR2 SASEGT. The CDR3 loop reads CASGTTNQETQYF. CDR3 sequence (DNA): TGTGCCAGCGGGACTACCAACCAAGAGACCCAGTACTTC.

This clonotype was picked up many times. The chain links TRBV4-1 to TRBJ1-1; perhaps TRBD1 as D (5 bases). The V gene lost 6 bases and the J gene lost 10 bases, with 21 bases spanning the gap. From germline, CDR1 is MGHRA and CDR2 YSYEKL. This CDR3 has 14 residues. CDR3 amino acids: CASSCLRAGCRAFF. In DNA, the CDR3 is TGCGCCAGCAGTTGTCTCAGGGCAGGTTGCAGAGCTTTCTTT.

This clonotype was seen repeatedly, ten times or more. The V and J genes are TRBV12-3 or TRBV12-4 and TRBJ1-2; D possibly corresponds to TRBD1 (5 bases). This CDR3 region has 13 residues. Trimming took off 3 bases at V and 6 bases at J, with 11 bases between the two ends. The CDR3 nucleotides are TGTGCCAGCAGTTTCAGGGCCGGACATGGCTACACCTTC. It codes for CASSFRAGHGYTF.

This clonotype has ten or more counts. The genes are TRBV4-3 and TRBJ2-7, with D perhaps matching TRBD2 (6 bases). From germline, CDR1 is LGHNA and CDR2 YSLEER. The CDR3 loop spans 14 amino acids. V lost 0 bases and J 6 bases, leaving 12 bases between the germline ends. CDR3 sequence reads: CASSQEIPGGEQYF. CDR3 sequence (DNA): TGCGCCAGCAGCCAAGAGATACCCGGGGGCGAGCAGTACTTC.

This clonotype was seen many times. In DNA, the CDR3 is TGCGCCAGCAGCTTGGGGGGACGTTTTACCGGGGAGCTGTTTTTT. Translating it yields CASSLGGRFTGELFF. J is TRBJ2-2 and V is TRBV5-1; either TRBD1 or TRBD2 may supply D (5 bases each). Germline V gives CDR1 SGHRS, CDR2 YFSETQ. V dropped 0 bases and J dropped 5 bases, with 11 bases sitting between them. CDR3 length: 15 amino acids.

V usage is TRBV6-1 and J usage is TRBJ2-5, with 8 bases identical to TRBD2. The junction had 4 bases not matched to a gene; V was cut back by 2 bases and J by 2 bases. CDR1 and CDR2 (germline): MNHNS, SASEGT. The CDR3 extends over 15 amino acids. CDR3 amino acids: CASSELTSGQETQYF. In DNA form, the CDR3 reads TGTGCCAGCAGTGAACTCACTAGCGGACAAGAGACCCAGTACTTC.

Turning to this clonotype: A much larger clone is a single base away; this may be a read error. The rearrangement joins TRBV29-1 to TRBJ1-2, with TRBD1 identical over 7 bases. Germline V gives CDR1 SQVTM, CDR2 ANQGSEA. This CDR3 comprises 13 residues. V gave up 7 bases and J gave up 6 bases; unmatched junction bases: 11. The CDR3 sequence is CSGGTVSSDGYTF. The CDR3 DNA is TGCAGCGGGGGGACAGTAAGTTCCGATGGCTACACCTTC.

At least ten counts were recorded for this clonotype. The gene calls are TRBV5-1 and TRBJ1-5; D gene unclear. The CDR3 contains 14 residues. Germline-derived CDR1 and CDR2 are SGHRS and YFSETQ. The V end lost 4 bases, the J end lost 2 bases, and 10 bases lay between the germline ends. CDR3 nucleotides: TGCGCCAGCAGCCTTGGTAGTGGCAATCAGCCCCAGCATTTT. It encodes CASSLGSGNQPQHF. Together with reference TRBV5-1 and TRBJ1-5, the CDR3 gives the full variable domain: KAGVTQTPRYLIKTRGQQVTLSCSPISGHRSVSWYQQTPGQGLQFLFEYFSETQRNKGNFPGRFSGRQFSNSRSEMNVSTLELGDSALYLCASSLGSGNQPQHFGDGTRLSIL.